The rows below give T cell receptor beta chains drawn from one sample of a study of control samples from healthy donors and cancer patients. The protocol was immunoSEQ multiplex PCR, while the TCRdb copy is restricted to in-frame clones and leaves out a portion. The sample consists of some 54,000 clones, almost 96% of them appearing once. Material for sequencing was blood. These receptors were collected from a woman in her 30s in good health. Each CDR3 is given with its conserved first and last residue. D genes are given only for firm matches. Rows may omit the clone size; those that give it use once, few, many or a size class.

j_call | d_call | v_call | clone_size | cdr3_nt | cdr3_aa
TRBJ2-1 | NA | TRBV27 | NA | TGTGCCAGCAGTTTTGGCCGGGGATCGGACTACTTAGAGGGTCGGGACAATGAGCAGTTCTTC | CASSFGRGSDYLEGRDNEQFF
TRBJ1-3 | NA | TRBV15 | NA | TGTGCCACCAGTCTATCTGGAAACACCATATATTTT | CATSLSGNTIYF
TRBJ2-6 | NA | TRBV7-2 | NA | TGTGCCAGCAGCTCCCAGCCCTCTGGGGCCAACGTCCTGACTTTC | CASSSQPSGANVLTF
TRBJ1-2 | NA | TRBV10-2 | NA | TGCGCCAGCAGTGATTGGTTAGACTATGGCTACACCTTC | CASSDWLDYGYTF
TRBJ2-7 | TRBD2 | TRBV5-1 | once | TGCGCCAGCAGCTTGGACGGACTAGCGGGGGACTACGAGCAGTACTTC | CASSLDGLAGDYEQYF
TRBJ1-2 | NA | TRBV3-1/TRBV3-2 | NA | TGTGCCAGCAGCCAAGAAGGGGGAGTCTATGGCTACACCTTC | CASSQEGGVYGYTF
TRBJ2-7 | TRBD2 | TRBV6-5 | once | TGTGCCAGCAGCCCCGGGACTAGCGGGTCCTACGAGCAGTACTTC | CASSPGTSGSYEQYF
TRBJ1-2 | NA | TRBV30 | NA | TGTGCCTTGGACCTCTCAGGCACCTATGGCTACACCTTC | CALDLSGTYGYTF
TRBJ2-1 | NA | TRBV5-4 | NA | TGTGCCAGCAGCTTACCACGGGAGGAGCAGTTCTTC | CASSLPREEQFF
TRBJ2-7 | NA | TRBV29-1 | once | TGCAGCGCCACGGACCGAGCCTACGAGCAGTACTTC | CSATDRAYEQYF
TRBJ2-1 | TRBD2 | TRBV27 | NA | TGTGCCAGCAGTTTAGTGGGAGCGGGAGGTGGGCATGAGCAGTTCTTC | CASSLVGAGGGHEQFF
TRBJ2-5 | NA | TRBV6-5 | once | TGTGCCACCCGGGAGGGGGCGCTTGAGACCCAGTACTTC | CATREGALETQYF
TRBJ2-1 | NA | TRBV7-9 | NA | TGTGCCAGCAGCTTATACAGGAGCTCCTACAATGAGCAGTTCTTC | CASSLYRSSYNEQFF
TRBJ2-7 | TRBD2 | TRBV7-6 | NA | TGTGCCAGCAGCTTAGCCCCCGGGACTAGAGTCCCCTACGAGCAGTACTTC | CASSLAPGTRVPYEQYF
TRBJ2-7 | TRBD1 | TRBV10-3 | NA | TGTGCCATCAGTGAACGAACAGGGGTGACGCTCCCCGAGCAGTACTTC | CAISERTGVTLPEQYF
TRBJ2-3 | NA | TRBV9 | NA | TGTGCCAGCAGCGTAGCCCCAGGCACAGATACGCAGTATTTT | CASSVAPGTDTQYF
TRBJ1-1 | TRBD1 | TRBV10-3 | NA | TGTGCCACCGGACAGGGGAATACTGAAGCTTTCTTT | CATGQGNTEAFF
TRBJ1-4 | TRBD1 | TRBV2 | NA | TGTGCCAGCAGTTACAGGGGAACTAATGAAAAACTGTTTTTT | CASSYRGTNEKLFF
TRBJ2-7 | NA | TRBV28 | NA | TGTGCCAGCCAAGGGGGCGGGAGCGCGACCTACGAGCAGTACTTC | CASQGGGSATYEQYF
TRBJ2-7 | NA | TRBV14 | NA | TGTGCCAGCAGCCAAGGCGCCTACTCCGCCTACGAGCAGTACTTC | CASSQGAYSAYEQYF
TRBJ2-5 | TRBD2 | TRBV5-1 | few | TGCGCCAGCAGGTGGACTAGCGGGAGGGGGGAGACCCAGTACTTC | CASRWTSGRGETQYF
TRBJ1-1 | NA | TRBV28 | NA | TGTGCCAGCAGTTCAGGGGTGGGCACTGAAGCTTTCTTT | CASSSGVGTEAFF
TRBJ2-3 | TRBD2 | TRBV7-8 | NA | TGTGCCAGCAGCCAATTACCGGGACTAGAAACAGATACGCAGTATTTT | CASSQLPGLETDTQYF
TRBJ1-2 | NA | TRBV10-3 | NA | TGTGCCATCAGTGAGTCTGGGCAGACCTACACCTTC | CAISESGQTYTF
TRBJ1-6 | NA | TRBV9 | NA | TGTGCCAGCAGCGTATCGGACACCAATTCACCCCTCCACTTT | CASSVSDTNSPLHF
TRBJ2-5 | TRBD1 | TRBV19 | NA | TGTGCCAGTACCCCAGACAGGGGAGGTTTAGAGACCCAGTACTTC | CASTPDRGGLETQYF
TRBJ1-3 | NA | TRBV6-1 | NA | TGTGCCAGCAGTGAAAGGCCAGGTGAGGGCCCTGGAAACACCATATATTTT | CASSERPGEGPGNTIYF
TRBJ2-1 | TRBD2 | TRBV5-1 | NA | TGCGCCAGCAGCCAGACTAGCGGGAGGCCCCCCAATGAGCAGTTCTTC | CASSQTSGRPPNEQFF
TRBJ2-1 | TRBD2 | TRBV29-1 | few | TGCAGCGCAAGATCGGGGGGAAATGAGCAGTTCTTC | CSARSGGNEQFF
TRBJ2-7 | TRBD2 | TRBV13 | NA | TGTGCCAGCAGCTTAATAGATGGACTAGCGTTGTACGAGCAGTACTTC | CASSLIDGLALYEQYF
TRBJ1-4 | TRBD1 | TRBV28 | NA | TGTGCCAGCAGTAGCGGGACAGGGGAGGAAAAACTGTTTTTT | CASSSGTGEEKLFF